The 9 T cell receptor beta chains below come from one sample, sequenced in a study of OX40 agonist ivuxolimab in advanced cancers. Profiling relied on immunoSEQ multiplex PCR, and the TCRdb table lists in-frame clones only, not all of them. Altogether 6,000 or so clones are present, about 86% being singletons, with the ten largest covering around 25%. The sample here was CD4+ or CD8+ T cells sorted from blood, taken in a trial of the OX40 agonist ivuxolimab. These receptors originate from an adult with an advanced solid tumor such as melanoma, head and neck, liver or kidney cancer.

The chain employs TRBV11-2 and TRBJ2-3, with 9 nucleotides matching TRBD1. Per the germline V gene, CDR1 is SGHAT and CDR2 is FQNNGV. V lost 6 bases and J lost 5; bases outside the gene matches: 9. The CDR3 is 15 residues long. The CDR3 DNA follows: TGTGCCAGCAGGTTAAGGGACAGGGTGGTAGATACGCAGTATTTT. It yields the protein CASRLRDRVVDTQYF.

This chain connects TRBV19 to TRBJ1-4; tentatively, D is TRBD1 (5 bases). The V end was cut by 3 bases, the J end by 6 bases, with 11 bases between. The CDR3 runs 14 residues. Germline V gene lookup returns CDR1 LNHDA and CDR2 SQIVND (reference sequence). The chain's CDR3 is CASSIATVDEKLFF. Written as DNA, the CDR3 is TGTGCCAGTAGTATTGCGACAGTAGATGAAAAACTGTTTTTT. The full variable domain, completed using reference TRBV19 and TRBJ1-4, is DGGITQSPKYLFRKEGQNVTLSCEQNLNHDAMYWYRQDPGQGLRLIYYSQIVNDFQKGDIAEGYSVSREKKESFPLTVTSAQKNPTAFYLCASSIATVDEKLFFGSGTQLSVL.

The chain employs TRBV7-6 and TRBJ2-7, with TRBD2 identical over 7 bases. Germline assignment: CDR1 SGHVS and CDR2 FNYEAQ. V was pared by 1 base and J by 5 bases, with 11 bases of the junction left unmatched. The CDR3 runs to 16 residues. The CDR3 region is CASSLVSVGGRNEQYF. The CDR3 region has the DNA TGTGCCAGCAGCTTAGTCTCGGTCGGGGGGAGGAACGAGCAGTACTTC.

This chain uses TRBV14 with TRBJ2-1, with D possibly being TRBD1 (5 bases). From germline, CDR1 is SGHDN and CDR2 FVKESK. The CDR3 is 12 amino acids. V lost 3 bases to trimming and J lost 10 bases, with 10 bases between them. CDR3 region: CASSHGRGEQFF. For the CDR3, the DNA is TGTGCCAGCAGCCACGGTAGGGGAGAGCAGTTCTTC. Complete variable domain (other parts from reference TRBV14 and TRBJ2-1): EAGVTQFPSHSVIEKGQTVTLRCDPISGHDNLYWYRRVMGKEIKFLLHFVKESKQDESGMPNNRFLAERTGGTYSTLKVQPAELEDSGVYFCASSHGRGEQFFGPGTRLTVL.

The CDR3 here is CASSPGTVGYEQFF. CDR3 sequence (DNA): TGCGCCAGCAGCCCCGGGACAGTGGGTTATGAGCAGTTCTTC. The chain combines TRBV4-1 with TRBJ2-1; 7 positions agree with TRBD1. The ends lost 4 bases at V and 8 bases at J; junction bases unmatched: 8. The CDR3 runs to 14 residues. CDR1 is MGHRA, CDR2 YSYEKL, per germline.

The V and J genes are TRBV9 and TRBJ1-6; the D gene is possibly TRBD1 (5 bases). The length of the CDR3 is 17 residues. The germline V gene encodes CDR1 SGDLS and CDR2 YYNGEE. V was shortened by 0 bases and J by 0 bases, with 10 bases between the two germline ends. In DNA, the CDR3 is TGTGCCAGCAGCGTAGCTCGGGGGAGCTCCTATAATTCACCCCTCCACTTT. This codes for CASSVARGSSYNSPLHF.

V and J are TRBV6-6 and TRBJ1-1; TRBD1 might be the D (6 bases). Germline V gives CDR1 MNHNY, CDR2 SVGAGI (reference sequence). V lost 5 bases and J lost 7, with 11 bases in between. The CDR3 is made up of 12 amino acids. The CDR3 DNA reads TGTGCCAGCAGTCTAAACAGGGTTGAAGCTTTCTTT. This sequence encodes CASSLNRVEAFF.

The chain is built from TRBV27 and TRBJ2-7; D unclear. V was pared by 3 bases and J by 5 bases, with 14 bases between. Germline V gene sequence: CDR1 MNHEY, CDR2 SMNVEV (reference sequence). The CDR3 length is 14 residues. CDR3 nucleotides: TGTGCCAGCAGTTTCCTAGGGTACAGCGACGAGCAGTACTTC. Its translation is CASSFLGYSDEQYF.

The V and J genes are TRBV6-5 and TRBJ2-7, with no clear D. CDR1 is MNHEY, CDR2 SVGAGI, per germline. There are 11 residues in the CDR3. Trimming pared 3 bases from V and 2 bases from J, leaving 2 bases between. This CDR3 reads CASSYAYEQYF. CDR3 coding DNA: TGTGCCAGCAGTTATGCCTACGAGCAGTACTTC.